The entry below gives a single T cell receptor (beta chain) sequence along with its context. Its target is unknown. Treatment specified: oral pan-JAK inhibitor, 5-10 mg twice daily. Sorting from PBMCs produced CD4+ and CD8+ T cells. This sample was included in a study of CD8+ T cells in alopecia areata. In the study overall: Those patients who were treated received oral tofacitinib, which was given at 5 to 10 mg twice daily for moderate-to-severe alopecia areata.

Points from the study as a whole: One nonresponder leaves baseline CD8+ expansion's link to response uncertain.

Sequencing templates came from extracted RNA that was reverse transcribed into cDNA. Some clones are missing from TCRdb's copy, which holds only in-frame ones; the method was immunoSEQ multiplex PCR. The sample carries 50,000 to 65,000 clones, around 46% recorded once. The source was CD8+ T cells sorted from blood, collected at approximately week 37, from a patient treated with tofacitinib. The clonotype comes from a human donor with alopecia areata.

In DNA form, the CDR3 reads TGTGCCAGCTCAACAGGGGGCTACGAGCAGTACTTC. It translates to CASSTGGYEQYF. The chain recombines TRBV18 with TRBJ2-7; TRBD1 matches 8 bases. The CDR3 is made up of 12 amino acids. Trimming removed 5 bases from V and 3 bases from J; junction bases left unmatched: 0. From germline, CDR1 is KGHSH and CDR2 LQKENI.